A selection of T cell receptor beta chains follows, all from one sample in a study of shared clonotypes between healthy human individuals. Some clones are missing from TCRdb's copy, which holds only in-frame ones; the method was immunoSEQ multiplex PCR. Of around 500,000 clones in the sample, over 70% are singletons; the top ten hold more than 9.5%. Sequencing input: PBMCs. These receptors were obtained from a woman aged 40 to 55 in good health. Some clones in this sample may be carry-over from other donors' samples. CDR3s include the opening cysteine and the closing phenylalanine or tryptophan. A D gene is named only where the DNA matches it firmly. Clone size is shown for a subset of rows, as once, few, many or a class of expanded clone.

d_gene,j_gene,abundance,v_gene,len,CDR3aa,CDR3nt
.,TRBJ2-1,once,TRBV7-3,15,CASSFSGDRRNEQFF,TGTGCCAGCAGCTTCTCGGGTGACCGACGCAATGAGCAGTTCTTC
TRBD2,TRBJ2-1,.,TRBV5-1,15,CASSLYSGNGNEQFF,TGCGCCAGCAGCTTATATAGCGGGAATGGTAATGAGCAGTTCTTC
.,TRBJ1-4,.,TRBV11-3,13,CASSPRRNEKLFF,TGTGCCAGCAGCCCCCGCAGGAATGAAAAACTGTTTTTT
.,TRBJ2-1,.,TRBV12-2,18,CASRSPPKTSGIYNEQFF,TGTGCAAGTCGCTCGCCCCCCAAGACTAGCGGTATATACAATGAGCAGTTCTTC
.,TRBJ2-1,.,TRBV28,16,CASSELALLSYNEQFF,TGTGCCAGCAGTGAACTAGCCCTCCTCTCCTACAATGAGCAGTTCTTC
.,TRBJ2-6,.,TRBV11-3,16,CASSLGRDSGANVLTF,TGTGCCAGCAGCTTAGGGCGGGACTCTGGGGCCAACGTCCTGACTTTC
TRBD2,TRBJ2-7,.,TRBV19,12,CASSGRRYEQYF,TGTGCCAGTAGCGGGAGGCGCTACGAGCAGTACTTC
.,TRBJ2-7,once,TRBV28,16,CASSSPGAGRAYEQYF,TGTGCCAGCAGTTCGCCGGGGGCCGGGAGAGCCTACGAGCAGTACTTC
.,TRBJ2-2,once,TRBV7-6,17,CASSLNGPLRKTGELFF,TGTGCCAGCAGCTTAAATGGGCCGTTGAGGAAGACCGGGGAGCTGTTTTTT
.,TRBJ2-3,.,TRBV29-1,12,CSVVQRADTQYF,TGCAGCGTTGTCCAGCGGGCAGATACGCAGTATTTT
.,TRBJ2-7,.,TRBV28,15,CASSLQQGLSYEQYF,TGTGCCAGCAGTTTACAACAGGGCCTCTCCTACGAGCAGTACTTC
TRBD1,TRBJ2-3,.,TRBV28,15,CATYSGTGITDTQYF,TGTGCCACCTACTCCGGGACAGGGATTACAGATACGCAGTATTTT
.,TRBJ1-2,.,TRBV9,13,CASTLDGTYGYTF,TGTGCCAGCACCTTGGACGGGACCTATGGCTACACCTTC